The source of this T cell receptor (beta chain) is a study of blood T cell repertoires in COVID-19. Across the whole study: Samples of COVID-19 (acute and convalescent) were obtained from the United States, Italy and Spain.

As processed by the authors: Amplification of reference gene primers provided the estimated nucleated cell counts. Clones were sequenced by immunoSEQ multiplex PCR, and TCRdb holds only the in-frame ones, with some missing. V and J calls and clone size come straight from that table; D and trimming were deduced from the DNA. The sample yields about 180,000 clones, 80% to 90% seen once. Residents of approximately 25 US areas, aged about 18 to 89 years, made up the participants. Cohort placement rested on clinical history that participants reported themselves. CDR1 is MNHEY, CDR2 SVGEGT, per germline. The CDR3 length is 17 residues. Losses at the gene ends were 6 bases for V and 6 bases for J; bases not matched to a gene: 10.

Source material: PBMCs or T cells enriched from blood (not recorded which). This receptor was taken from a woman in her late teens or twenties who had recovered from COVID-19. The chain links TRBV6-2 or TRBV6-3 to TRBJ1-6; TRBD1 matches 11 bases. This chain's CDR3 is CASSSKRTGGPNSPLHF. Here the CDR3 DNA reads TGTGCCAGCAGCTCTAAAAGGACAGGGGGCCCTAATTCACCCCTCCACTTT.